This entry describes one T cell receptor (beta chain). The V end lost 1 base, the J end lost 5 bases, and 6 bases lay between the germline ends. The CDR3 runs 12 residues. The germline CDR1 and CDR2 sequences are SEHNR and FQNEAQ (reference sequence). PCR amplification relied on 60 Vbeta primers (plus 13 Jbeta primers). The method was immunoSEQ multiplex PCR; TCRdb's version includes in-frame clones alone and lacks a portion of them. The repertoire includes a few hundred thousand clones, 80% to 95% of them detected once, and about 1.7% sits in the top ten. This sample stems from a study of cytomegalovirus exposure and HLA in healthy donors.

The sequence was collected from a girl aged 2 to 9 in good health and CMV-seronegative. V is TRBV7-9 and J is TRBJ2-7, with D tentatively TRBD2 (6 bases). The specimen was PBMCs. CDR3 residues: CASSLGGDEQYF. CDR3 DNA sequence: TGTGCCAGCAGCTTAGGGGGGGACGAGCAGTACTTC.